This T cell receptor (beta chain) was recorded in a study of T cells in Graves' hyperthyroidism and ophthalmopathy. The wider study: Peripheral blood was secured at the point of initial diagnosis, before any treatment.

TCR beta CDR3 regions were amplified from RNA. First-round RT-PCR with HTBI primers amplified the TCR CDR3 region. TCRdb reanalysed the multiplex PCR reads using MiXCR and keeps one entry per CDR3 protein. Of about 640,000 distinct CDR3 sequences in the sample, roughly 20% were seen once. The study, taken as a whole, reports: Ophthalmopathy cases were set apart from stable hyperthyroidism by a 13 V-J model.

V dropped 5 bases and J dropped 14 bases, with 17 bases sitting between them. This CDR3 is built from 13 residues. Germline loops: CDR1 SGHRS, CDR2 YFSETQ. This clonotype was found many times. Its antigen is as yet unknown. Ophthalmopathy patients showed a Clinical Activity Score of at least 3, NOSPECS grade of at least 4 and duration under 3 months. Sample: blood. This TCR derives from a man aged 25-40 years with Graves' ophthalmopathy. This sequence joins TRBV5-1 and TRBJ1-6; D is unresolved. In DNA, the CDR3 is TGCGCCAGCAGTTTAAACGACGGCTCGGCCCTCCACTTT. It is translated as CASSLNDGSALHF.